What follows are 10 T cell receptor beta chains derived from one specimen sequenced in a study of cytomegalovirus exposure and HLA in healthy donors. Clones were read by immunoSEQ multiplex PCR, and TCRdb kept only the in-frame ones, dropping some. The data show under 70,000 clones, with about 89% seen just once and over 1.5% held by the top ten. The sample consisted of PBMCs. The receptors here all came from a woman younger than 35 in good health and CMV-seronegative.

The chain couples TRBV7-6 to TRBJ2-7; 11 bases map to TRBD1. The ends lost 4 bases at V and 5 bases at J; junction bases unmatched: 10. The germline V gene has CDR1 SGHVS and CDR2 FNYEAQ. This CDR3 is 16 amino acids long. The CDR3 nucleotides read TGTGCCAGCAGCTCGCCTGTGGACAGGGGGCCGAACGAGCAGTACTTC. This gives the protein CASSSPVDRGPNEQYF.

The genes are TRBV30 and TRBJ2-1, with 8 bases lining up with TRBD2. The length of the CDR3 is 16 residues. V shed 1 base and J 0 bases; nucleotides not matched to a gene: 5. In germline, CDR1 is GTSNPN, CDR2 SVGIG (reference sequence). The CDR3 coding sequence is TGTGCCTGGAGTGCCTCGGGACTAGACTCCTACAATGAGCAGTTCTTC. This translates into CAWSASGLDSYNEQFF.

V gene TRBV10-2 combines with J gene TRBJ1-3; 11 bases fit TRBD1. This CDR3 has 14 residues. V dropped 9 bases and J dropped 4; count of bases not matched to a gene: 5. CDR1 is WSHSY, CDR2 SAAADI, per germline. The CDR3 region is CASGQGAEGNTIYF. The DNA for the CDR3 is TGCGCCAGTGGACAGGGGGCTGAGGGAAACACCATATATTTT.

The chain joins TRBV7-3 to TRBJ2-3; perhaps TRBD1 as D (6 bases). The CDR3 is 15 amino acids. Germline CDR1 and CDR2: SGHTA and FQGTGA. V was cut by 5 bases and J by 5 bases, with 17 bases left in between. CDR3: CASSPQGNFGDTQYF. The CDR3 nucleotides read TGTGCCAGCAGCCCTCAGGGGAACTTTGGAGATACGCAGTATTTT.

The chain is built from TRBV30 and TRBJ1-3; D gene unclear. CDR3 length equals 16 residues. V was pared by 5 bases and J by 0 bases, with 17 bases between. Germline CDR1 and CDR2: GTSNPN and SVGIG (reference sequence). CDR3 protein: CAWDLGRTFSGNTIYF. The CDR3 bases are TGTGCCTGGGACTTAGGCAGAACCTTCTCTGGAAACACCATATATTTT.

This clone occurred once. This chain joins TRBV28 and TRBJ2-5; TRBD2 matches 10 bases. This CDR3 has 15 residues. V lost 3 bases and J lost 5; bases outside the gene matches: 6. From germline, CDR1 is MDHEN and CDR2 SYDVKM. The CDR3 protein is CASSFLAGGAETQYF. The CDR3 DNA is TGTGCCAGCAGTTTCTTAGCGGGAGGTGCGGAGACCCAGTACTTC.

The chain recombines TRBV14 with TRBJ2-5, with TRBD1 identical over 8 bases. Per germline, CDR1 SGHDN and CDR2 FVKESK. Germline trimming cut 4 bases from V and 5 bases from J; bases unmatched to any gene: 9. CDR3 length equals 15 residues. In DNA, the CDR3 is TGTGCCAGCAGCCCCGGACAGGGACAGTGGGAGACCCAGTACTTC. It codes for CASSPGQGQWETQYF. Full variable domain (outside the CDR3, taken from reference TRBV14 and TRBJ2-5): EAGVTQFPSHSVIEKGQTVTLRCDPISGHDNLYWYRRVMGKEIKFLLHFVKESKQDESGMPNNRFLAERTGGTYSTLKVQPAELEDSGVYFCASSPGQGQWETQYFGPGTRLLVL.

V gene TRBV11-2 combines with J gene TRBJ1-1; a weak D match, TRBD1 (6 bases). Per germline, CDR1 SGHAT and CDR2 FQNNGV. The CDR3 is made up of 16 amino acids. Trimming stripped 0 bases from V and 1 base from J, with 12 bases between. The CDR3 spells CASSLDAGAGNTEAFF. CDR3 bases: TGTGCCAGCAGCTTAGATGCGGGGGCCGGGAACACTGAAGCTTTCTTT.

The rearrangement links TRBV21-1 to TRBJ2-7; the table's D call TRBD2 went unverified against the DNA. TRBV21-1 is reported as a pseudogene. This CDR3 spans 16 amino acids. This CDR3 reads CASSKDSSGYRYEQYF. The CDR3 nucleotides read TGTGCCAGCAGCAAGGACTCTAGCGGATATCGCTACGAGCAGTACTTC.

The V gene is TRBV28, the J gene TRBJ2-7; no definite D call. Per germline, CDR1 MDHEN and CDR2 SYDVKM. V dropped 3 bases and J dropped 2 bases, with 11 bases sitting between them. The CDR3 is 14 amino acids. CDR3 amino acids: CASSFAQATYEQYF. The CDR3 nucleotides read TGTGCCAGCAGTTTCGCCCAGGCAACCTACGAGCAGTACTTC.